This record concerns one TCR beta chain sequence. Antigen: not known. The CDR3 consists of 14 residues. From germline, CDR1 is LNHNV and CDR2 YYDKDF (reference sequence). V was clipped by 5 bases and J by 3 bases, with 14 bases between them. The record originates from a study of T cells in Graves' hyperthyroidism and ophthalmopathy. Template material for amplifying TCR beta CDR3 regions consisted of RNA transcripts. A set of HTBI primers served as the primers for a first-round RT-PCR of the TCR CDR3. TCRdb itself ran the multiplex PCR reads through MiXCR, one entry per CDR3 protein. The data hold 250,000 to 350,000 distinct CDR3 sequences, with roughly 15% observed a single time. Fresh 10 ml peripheral blood yielded PBMCs. Findings and limits, study-wide: A model using 13 V-J features told ophthalmopathy apart from stable hyperthyroidism.

The specimen sequenced was blood. The chain combines TRBV15 with TRBJ2-7; tentative D call: TRBD2 (6 bases). The receptor's source is a young man with Graves' hyperthyroidism. The CDR3 loop reads CATSPRDGSYEQYF. CDR3 DNA sequence: TGTGCCACCAGCCCCCGGGACGGGAGCTACGAGCAGTACTTC.